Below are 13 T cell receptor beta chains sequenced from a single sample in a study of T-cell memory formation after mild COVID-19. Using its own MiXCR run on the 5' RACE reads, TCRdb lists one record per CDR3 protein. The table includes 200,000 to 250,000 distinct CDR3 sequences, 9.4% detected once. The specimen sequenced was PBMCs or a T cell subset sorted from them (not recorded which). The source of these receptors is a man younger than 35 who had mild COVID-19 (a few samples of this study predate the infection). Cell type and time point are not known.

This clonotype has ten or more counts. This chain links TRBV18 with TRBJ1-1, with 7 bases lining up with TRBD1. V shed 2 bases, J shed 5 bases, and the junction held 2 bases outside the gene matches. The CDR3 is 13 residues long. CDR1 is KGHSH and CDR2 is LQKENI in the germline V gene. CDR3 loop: CASSPTGETEAFF. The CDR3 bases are TGTGCCAGCTCACCAACAGGGGAGACTGAAGCTTTCTTT. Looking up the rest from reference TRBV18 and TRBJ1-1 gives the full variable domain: NAGVMQNPRHLVRRRGQEARLRCSPMKGHSHVYWYRQLPEEGLKFMVYLQKENIIDESGMPKERFSAEFPKEGPSILRIQQVVRGDSAAYFCASSPTGETEAFFGQGTRLTVV.

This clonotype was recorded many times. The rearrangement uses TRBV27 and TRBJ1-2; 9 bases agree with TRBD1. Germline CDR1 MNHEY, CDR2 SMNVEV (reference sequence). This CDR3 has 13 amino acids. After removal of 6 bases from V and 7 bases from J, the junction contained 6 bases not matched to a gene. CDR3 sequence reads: CASRTGTGFGYTF. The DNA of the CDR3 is TGTGCCAGCAGGACCGGGACAGGGTTTGGCTACACCTTC.

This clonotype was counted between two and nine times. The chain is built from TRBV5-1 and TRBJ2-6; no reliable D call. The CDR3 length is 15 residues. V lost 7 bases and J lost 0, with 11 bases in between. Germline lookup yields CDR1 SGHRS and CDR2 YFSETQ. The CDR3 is CASGVSSSGANVLTF. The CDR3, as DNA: TGCGCCAGCGGCGTCTCGAGCTCTGGGGCCAACGTCCTGACTTTC. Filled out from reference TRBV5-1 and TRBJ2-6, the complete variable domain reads KAGVTQTPRYLIKTRGQQVTLSCSPISGHRSVSWYQQTPGQGLQFLFEYFSETQRNKGNFPGRFSGRQFSNSRSEMNVSTLELGDSALYLCASGVSSSGANVLTFGAGSRLTVL.

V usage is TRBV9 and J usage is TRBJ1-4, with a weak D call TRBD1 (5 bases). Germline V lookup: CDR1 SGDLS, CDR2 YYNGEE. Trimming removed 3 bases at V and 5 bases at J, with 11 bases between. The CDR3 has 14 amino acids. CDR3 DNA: TGTGCCAGCAGCGCAGGGCTAGGGAATGAAAAACTGTTTTTT. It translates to CASSAGLGNEKLFF.

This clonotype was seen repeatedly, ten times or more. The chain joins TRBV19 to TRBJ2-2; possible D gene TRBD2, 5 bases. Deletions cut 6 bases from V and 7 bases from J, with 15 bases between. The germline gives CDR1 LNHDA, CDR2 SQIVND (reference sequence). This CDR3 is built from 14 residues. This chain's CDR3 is CASSGLSASGELFF. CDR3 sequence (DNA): TGTGCCAGTAGCGGACTTTCTGCAAGCGGGGAGCTGTTTTTT.

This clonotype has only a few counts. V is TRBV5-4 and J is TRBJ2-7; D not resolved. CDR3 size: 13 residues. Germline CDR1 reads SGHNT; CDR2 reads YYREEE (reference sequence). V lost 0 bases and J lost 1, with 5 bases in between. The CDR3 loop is CASSLDPSYEQYV. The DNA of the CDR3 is TGTGCCAGCAGCTTGGATCCGTCCTACGAGCAGTACGTC.

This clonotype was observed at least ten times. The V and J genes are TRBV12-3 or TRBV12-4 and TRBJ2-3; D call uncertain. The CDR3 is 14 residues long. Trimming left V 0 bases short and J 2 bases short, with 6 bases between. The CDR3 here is CASSLAGFTDTQYF. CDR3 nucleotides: TGTGCCAGCAGTTTAGCAGGATTCACAGATACGCAGTATTTT.

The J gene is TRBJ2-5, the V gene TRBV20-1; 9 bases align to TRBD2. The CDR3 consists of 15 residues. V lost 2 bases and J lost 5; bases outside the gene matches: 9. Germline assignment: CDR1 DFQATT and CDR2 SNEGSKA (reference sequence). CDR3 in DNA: TGCAGTGCTAGACGCGCGGGGGGGCCAATGGAGACCCAGTACTTC. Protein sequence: CSARRAGGPMETQYF.

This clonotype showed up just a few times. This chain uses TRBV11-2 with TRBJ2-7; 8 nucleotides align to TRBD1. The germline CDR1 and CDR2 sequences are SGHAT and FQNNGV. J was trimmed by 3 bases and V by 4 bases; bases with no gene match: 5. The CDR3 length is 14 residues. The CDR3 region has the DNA TGTGCCAGCAGCTCGGACAGGGCTATCTACGAGCAGTACTTC. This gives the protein CASSSDRAIYEQYF.

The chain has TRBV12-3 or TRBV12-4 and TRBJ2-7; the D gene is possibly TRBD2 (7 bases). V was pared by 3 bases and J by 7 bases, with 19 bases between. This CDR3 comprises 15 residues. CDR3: CASSFGGGGAVEQYF. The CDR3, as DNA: TGTGCCAGCAGTTTCGGAGGGGGAGGGGCGGTTGAGCAGTACTTC.

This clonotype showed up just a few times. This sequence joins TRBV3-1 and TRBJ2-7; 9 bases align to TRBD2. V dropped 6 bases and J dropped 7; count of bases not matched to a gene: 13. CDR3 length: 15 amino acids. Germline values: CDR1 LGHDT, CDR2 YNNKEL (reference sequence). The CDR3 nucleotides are TGTGCCAGCAGTAATCTTGGCGGGGGGGCCGGAGAGCAGTACTTC. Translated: CASSNLGGGAGEQYF.

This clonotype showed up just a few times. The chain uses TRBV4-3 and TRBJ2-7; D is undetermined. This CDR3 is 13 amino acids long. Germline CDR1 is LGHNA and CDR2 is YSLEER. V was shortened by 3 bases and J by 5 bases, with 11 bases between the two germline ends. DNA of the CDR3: TGCGCCAGCAGCCACTCAAGACCTGACGAGCAGTACTTC. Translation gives CASSHSRPDEQYF.

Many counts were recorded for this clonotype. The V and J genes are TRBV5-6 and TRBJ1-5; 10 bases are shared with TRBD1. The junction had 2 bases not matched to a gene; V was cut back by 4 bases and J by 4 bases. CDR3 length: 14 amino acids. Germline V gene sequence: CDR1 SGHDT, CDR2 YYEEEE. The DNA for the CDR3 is TGTGCCAGCAGCGCGGGACAGGGGAATCAGCCCCAGCATTTT. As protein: CASSAGQGNQPQHF. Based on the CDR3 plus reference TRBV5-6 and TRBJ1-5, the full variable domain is DAGVTQSPTHLIKTRGQQVTLRCSPKSGHDTVSWYQQALGQGPQFIFQYYEEEERQRGNFPDRFSGHQFPNYSSELNVNALLLGDSALYLCASSAGQGNQPQHFGDGTRLSIL.